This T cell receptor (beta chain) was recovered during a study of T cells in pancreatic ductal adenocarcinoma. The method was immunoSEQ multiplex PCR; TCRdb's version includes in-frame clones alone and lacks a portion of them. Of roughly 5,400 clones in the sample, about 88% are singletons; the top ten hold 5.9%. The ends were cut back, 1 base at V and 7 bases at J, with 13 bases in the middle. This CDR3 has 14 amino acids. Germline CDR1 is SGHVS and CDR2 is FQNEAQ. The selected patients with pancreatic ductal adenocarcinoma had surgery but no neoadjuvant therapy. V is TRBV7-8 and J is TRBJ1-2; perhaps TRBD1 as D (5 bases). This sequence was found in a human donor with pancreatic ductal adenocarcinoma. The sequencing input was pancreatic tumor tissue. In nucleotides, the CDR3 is TGTGCCAGCAGCTTAGGAGGGGCGGGGGGTGGCTACACCTTC. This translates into CASSLGGAGGGYTF. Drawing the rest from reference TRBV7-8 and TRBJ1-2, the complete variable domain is GAGVSQSPRYKVAKRGQDVALRCDPISGHVSLFWYQQALGQGPEFLTYFQNEAQLDKSGLPSDRFFAERPEGSVSTLKIQRTQQEDSAVYLCASSLGGAGGGYTFGSGTRLTVV.